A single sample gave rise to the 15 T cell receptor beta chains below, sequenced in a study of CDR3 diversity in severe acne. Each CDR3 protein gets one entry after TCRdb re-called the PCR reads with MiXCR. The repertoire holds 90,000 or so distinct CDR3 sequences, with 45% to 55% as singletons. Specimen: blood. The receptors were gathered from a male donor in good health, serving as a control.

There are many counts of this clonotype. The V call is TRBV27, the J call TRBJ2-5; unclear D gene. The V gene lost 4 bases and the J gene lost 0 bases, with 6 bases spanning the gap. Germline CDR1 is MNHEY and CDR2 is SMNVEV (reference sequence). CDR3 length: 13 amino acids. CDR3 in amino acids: CASSSWNQETQYF. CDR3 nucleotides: TGTGCCAGCAGTTCGTGGAACCAAGAGACCCAGTACTTC.

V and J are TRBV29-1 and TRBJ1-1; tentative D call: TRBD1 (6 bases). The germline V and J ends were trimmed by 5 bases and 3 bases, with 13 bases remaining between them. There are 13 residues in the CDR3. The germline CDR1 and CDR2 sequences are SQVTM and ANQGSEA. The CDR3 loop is CSVQATGYTEAFF. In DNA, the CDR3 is TGCAGCGTTCAGGCGACAGGCTACACTGAAGCTTTCTTT.

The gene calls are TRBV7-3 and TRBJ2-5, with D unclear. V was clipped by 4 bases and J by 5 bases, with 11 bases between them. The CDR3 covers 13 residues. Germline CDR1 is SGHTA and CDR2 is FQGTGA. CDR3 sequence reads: CASSSVPAETQYF. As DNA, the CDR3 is TGTGCCAGCAGCTCGGTCCCCGCGGAGACCCAGTACTTC.

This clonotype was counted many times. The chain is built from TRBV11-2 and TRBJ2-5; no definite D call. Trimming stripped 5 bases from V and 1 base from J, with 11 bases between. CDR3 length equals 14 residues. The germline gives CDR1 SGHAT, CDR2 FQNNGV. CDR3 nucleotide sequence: TGTGCCAGCAGCCCCCGACTGACCCAAGAGACCCAGTACTTC. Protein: CASSPRLTQETQYF.

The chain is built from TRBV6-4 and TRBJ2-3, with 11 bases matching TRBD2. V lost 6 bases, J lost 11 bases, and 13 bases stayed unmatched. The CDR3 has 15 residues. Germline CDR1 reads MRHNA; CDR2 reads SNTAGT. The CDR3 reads CASSPTSGGGNEQYF. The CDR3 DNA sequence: TGTGCCAGCAGCCCTACTAGCGGGGGAGGCAATGAGCAGTATTTT.

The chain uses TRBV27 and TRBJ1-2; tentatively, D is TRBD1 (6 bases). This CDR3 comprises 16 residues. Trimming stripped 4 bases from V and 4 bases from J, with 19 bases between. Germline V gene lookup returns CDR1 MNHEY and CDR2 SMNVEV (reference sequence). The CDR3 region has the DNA TGTGCCAGCAGTTCTGACAGGTCGGCGCCCCTCTATGGCTACACCTTC. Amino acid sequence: CASSSDRSAPLYGYTF.

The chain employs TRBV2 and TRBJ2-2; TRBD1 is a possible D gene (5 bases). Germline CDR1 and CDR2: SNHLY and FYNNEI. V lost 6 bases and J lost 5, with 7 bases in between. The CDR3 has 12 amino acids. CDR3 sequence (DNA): TGTGCCAGCAGCCAGGGTACCGGGGAGCTGTTTTTT. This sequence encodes CASSQGTGELFF.

The CDR3 reads CSLSGGGGLEQYF. The CDR3 bases are TGCAGTTTGTCCGGGGGTGGGGGTCTCGAGCAGTACTTC. The V and J genes are TRBV20-1 and TRBJ2-7; tentatively, D is TRBD2 (6 bases). The CDR3 is made up of 13 amino acids. Trimming removed 8 bases from V and 6 bases from J, with 20 bases in between. Germline lookup yields CDR1 DFQATT and CDR2 SNEGSKA (reference sequence).

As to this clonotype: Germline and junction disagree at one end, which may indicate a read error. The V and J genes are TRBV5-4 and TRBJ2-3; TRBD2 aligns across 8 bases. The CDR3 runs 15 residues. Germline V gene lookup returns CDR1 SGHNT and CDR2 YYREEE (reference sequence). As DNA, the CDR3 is TGTGCCAGCAGCTGGGAACGGACTAGCACAGACACGCAGTATTTT. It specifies CASSWERTSTDTQYF.

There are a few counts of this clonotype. CDR3 residues: CASSENRGHQPQHF. The DNA for the CDR3 is TGTGCCAGTAGTGAAAACAGGGGCCATCAGCCCCAGCATTTT. V is TRBV19 and J is TRBJ1-5; 7 bases agree with TRBD1. Germline trimming cut 5 bases from V and 5 bases from J; bases unmatched to any gene: 6. Germline CDR1 and CDR2: LNHDA and SQIVND (reference sequence). The CDR3 length is 14 residues.

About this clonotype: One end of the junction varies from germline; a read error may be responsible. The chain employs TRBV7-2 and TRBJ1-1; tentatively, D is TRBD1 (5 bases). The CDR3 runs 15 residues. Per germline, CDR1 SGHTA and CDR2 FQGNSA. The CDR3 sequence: CASSLEGNMNTEAFF. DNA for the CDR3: TGCGCCAGCAGCTTGGAGGGGAATATGAACACTGAAGCTTTCTTT.

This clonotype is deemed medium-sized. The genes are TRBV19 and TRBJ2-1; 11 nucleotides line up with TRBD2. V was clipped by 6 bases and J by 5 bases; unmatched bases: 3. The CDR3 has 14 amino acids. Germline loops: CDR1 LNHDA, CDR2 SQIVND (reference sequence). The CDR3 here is CASRLAGANNEQFF. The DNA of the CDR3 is TGTGCCAGTAGACTAGCGGGGGCCAACAATGAGCAGTTCTTC. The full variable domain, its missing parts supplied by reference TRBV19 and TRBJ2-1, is DGGITQSPKYLFRKEGQNVTLSCEQNLNHDAMYWYRQDPGQGLRLIYYSQIVNDFQKGDIAEGYSVSREKKESFPLTVTSAQKNPTAFYLCASRLAGANNEQFFGPGTRLTVL.

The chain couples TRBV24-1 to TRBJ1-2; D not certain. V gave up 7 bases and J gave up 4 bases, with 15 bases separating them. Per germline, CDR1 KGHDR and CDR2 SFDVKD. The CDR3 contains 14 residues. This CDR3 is CATRPRGDSYGYTF. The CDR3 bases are TGTGCCACCAGGCCCCGCGGGGATTCCTATGGCTACACCTTC.

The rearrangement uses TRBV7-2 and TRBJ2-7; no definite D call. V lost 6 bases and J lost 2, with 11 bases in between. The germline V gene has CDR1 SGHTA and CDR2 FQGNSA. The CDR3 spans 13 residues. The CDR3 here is CASRNTNTYEQYF. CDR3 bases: TGTGCCAGCAGGAACACAAACACCTACGAGCAGTACTTC.

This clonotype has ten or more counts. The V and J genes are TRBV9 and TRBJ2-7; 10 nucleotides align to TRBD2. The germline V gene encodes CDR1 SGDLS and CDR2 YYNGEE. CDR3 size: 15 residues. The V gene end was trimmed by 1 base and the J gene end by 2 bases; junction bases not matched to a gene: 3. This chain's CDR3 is CASSVIAGGPYEQYF. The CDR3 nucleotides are TGTGCCAGCAGCGTAATAGCGGGAGGACCCTACGAGCAGTACTTC.